This T cell receptor (beta chain) was sequenced for a study of CD8+ T cells in alopecia areata. Reverse transcribed after extraction, RNA yielded cDNA as the sequencing template. The protocol was immunoSEQ multiplex PCR, while the TCRdb copy is restricted to in-frame clones and leaves out a portion. Among approximately 140,000 clones listed, roughly 48% were seen once. CDR1 is MDHEN and CDR2 is SYDVKM in the germline V gene. The CDR3 loop spans 15 amino acids. V lost 3 bases to trimming and J lost 0 bases, with 6 bases between them. Individuals with alopecia areata gave both lesional scalp punch biopsies and peripheral blood for collection.

The TCR comes from a human donor with alopecia areata. The genes are TRBV28 and TRBJ2-6; D ambiguous. The material sequenced was CD4+ T cells sorted from blood. CDR3 DNA: TGTGCCAGCAGTTTCAGTAGCTCTGGGGCCAACGTCCTGACTTTC. Protein sequence: CASSFSSSGANVLTF.